Listed below are T cell receptor beta chains from one sample, sequenced in a study of T cells in Graves' hyperthyroidism and ophthalmopathy. TCRdb independently ran MiXCR on the multiplex PCR reads; one entry per CDR3 protein. The sample lists 500,000 to 600,000 distinct CDR3 sequences, just over 45% occurring once. Sequenced input: peripheral blood or thyroid tissue (not recorded which). Receptors originate from an adult woman with Graves' disease, either hyperthyroidism or ophthalmopathy (not recorded which). CDR3s include the opening cysteine and the closing phenylalanine or tryptophan. The D gene is left open where the match is weak. A clone size is listed for some rows: how often the clone was seen (once, few, many), or a class if it is expanded.

clone size	CDR3 length	D gene	V gene	J gene	CDR3 DNA	CDR3 protein
many	17	NA	TRBV2	TRBJ1-1	TGTGCCAGCAGCACCTTTGGCGGGTTTGGGGCTAACACTGAAGCTTTCTTT	CASSTFGGFGANTEAFF
NA	13	NA	TRBV25-1	TRBJ1-2	TGTGCCAGCAGCCGAAGGGCCTCTGTTGGCTACACCTTC	CASSRRASVGYTF
NA	18	NA	TRBV9	TRBJ1-1	NA	CASSVDGTANSPLHFEFF
few	14	TRBD1	TRBV24-1	TRBJ2-5	TGTGCCACCAGTGATTCCAGGGGGCGCGGGACCCAGTACTTC	CATSDSRGRGTQYF
NA	13	NA	TRBV20-1	TRBJ1-1	TGCAGTGCTGTCAGAACGGGTTCGGATGAAGCTTTCTTT	CSAVRTGSDEAFF
many	13	NA	TRBV24-1	TRBJ2-5	TGTGCCACAGGGGCACCGGGGGAAGAGACCCAGTACTTC	CATGAPGEETQYF
NA	16	NA	TRBV24-1	TRBJ2-5	TGTGCCACCAGTGATTCCGAGCCGGGCATCCAAGAGACCCAGTACTTC	CATSDSEPGIQETQYF
many	14	NA	TRBV12-5	TRBJ1-5	TGTGCTAGTGGCCGTAAAATTATCAACCAGCCCCAGCATTTT	CASGRKIINQPQHF
NA	12	NA	TRBV7-2	TRBJ2-5	TGTGCCAGCAGCTTAGCGATAGGATACCAGTACTTC	CASSLAIGYQYF
many	15	TRBD2	TRBV11-2	TRBJ2-7	TGTGCCAGCAGCCGGACTAGCGGGAGGTTCGACGAGCAGTACTTC	CASSRTSGRFDEQYF
once	14	NA	TRBV9	TRBJ1-1	TGTGCCAGCAGCGTAGCTGGAGGGTCCAGTGAAGCTTTCTTT	CASSVAGGSSEAFF
once	11	NA	TRBV12-3/TRBV12-4	TRBJ2-5	TGTGCCAGCAGAGGAGGCCCCCGGACGTACTTC	CASRGGPRTYF
few	16	TRBD2	TRBV7-3	TRBJ2-2	TGTGCCAGCAGCTTAACCATGGCGGGAGCGTCCGGGGAGCTGTTTTTT	CASSLTMAGASGELFF
NA	13	NA	TRBV7-6	TRBJ2-7	TGTGCCAGCGCCGGTCGGCGGGGATACGAGCAGTACTTC	CASAGRRGYEQYF
NA	15	TRBD1	TRBV25-1	TRBJ2-7	TGTGCCAGCAGTTTTTTTAGGGACAGGCACGACGAGCAGTACTTC	CASSFFRDRHDEQYF
many	12	NA	TRBV6-5	TRBJ2-7	TGTGCCAGCAGGGACACCTTTTGGGAGCAGTACTTC	CASRDTFWEQYF
NA	11	NA	TRBV5-2	TRBJ2-1	TGCGCCTCAGAGACGTACAATGAGCAGTTCTTC	CASETYNEQFF
NA	15	TRBD1	TRBV7-9	TRBJ1-2	TGCGCCAGCAGCCCGGGACAGGGGAACAACTATGGCTACACCTTC	CASSPGQGNNYGYTF
once	16	NA	TRBV2	TRBJ1-2	TGTGCCTGCAGTGCCCGTATGAGTCATTGGGGCTATGGCTACACCTTC	CACSARMSHWGYGYTF
NA	18	TRBD2	TRBV6-1	TRBJ2-5	TGTGCCAGCAGTGAAGCGGCAATAGGACTAGCGGAACAAGAGACCCAGTACTTC	CASSEAAIGLAEQETQYF
many	17	TRBD2	TRBV14	TRBJ2-2	TGTGCCAGCAGCCAAGGGACTAGCGGGAGGCAAACCGGGGAGCTGTTTTTT	CASSQGTSGRQTGELFF
many	13	NA	TRBV20-1	TRBJ1-2	TGCAGTGCGTCGACAGTACGTCGGTATGGCTACACCTTC	CSASTVRRYGYTF
many	12	NA	TRBV28	TRBJ1-5	TGTGCCAGCAGTTTGGCGAGACCGCCCCAGCATTTT	CASSLARPPQHF
NA	15	TRBD2	TRBV25-1	TRBJ2-7	TGTGCCAGCAGTGAACCTAGCGGGAGGGCCCACGAGCAGTACTTC	CASSEPSGRAHEQYF
many	13	NA	TRBV20-1	TRBJ2-7	TGCAGTGCACCGGACAGACTAGACTACGAGCAGTACTTC	CSAPDRLDYEQYF
few	16	NA	TRBV4-3	TRBJ1-6	TGCGCCAGCAGCCCCCGGGCAGGGGCTACTAATTCACCCCTCCACTTT	CASSPRAGATNSPLHF
NA	13	NA	TRBV7-4	TRBJ1-5	TGTGCCAGCAGCGCTGACCGTGGGGAGGCCCAGCATTTT	CASSADRGEAQHF
many	12	NA	TRBV6-6	TRBJ1-2	TGTGCCAGCAGTTATGGGTTTTCGGGCTACACCTTC	CASSYGFSGYTF
few	14	TRBD1	TRBV15	TRBJ2-5	TGTGCCACCAGCAGGGGACAGCCCCAAGAGACCCAGTACTTC	CATSRGQPQETQYF
NA	14	NA	TRBV25-1	TRBJ1-6	TGTGCCAGCTTTCGGAGCTCCTATAATTCACCCCTCCACTTT	CASFRSSYNSPLHF
many	14	NA	TRBV20-1	TRBJ1-3	TGCAGTGCTAGAGCCCCTCGGGCTGGAAACACCATATATTTT	CSARAPRAGNTIYF
once	14	TRBD1	TRBV2	TRBJ2-2	TGTGCCAGCAGGACGGACAGGGAGGCCGGGGAGCTGTTTTTT	CASRTDREAGELFF
many	13	TRBD1	TRBV4-2	TRBJ2-5	TGTGCCAGCAGCCCCCAGGGGGCAGAGACCCAGTACTTC	CASSPQGAETQYF
few	15	NA	TRBV10-2	TRBJ2-3	TGCGCCAGCAGTGAGGGATGGGGGGCGGAAGATACGCAGTATTTT	CASSEGWGAEDTQYF
NA	13	NA	TRBV9	TRBJ2-2	TGTGCCAGCAGCGTAGCGCGGGCCGGGGAGCTGTTTTTT	CASSVARAGELFF
many	15	NA	TRBV25-1	TRBJ2-5	TGTGCCAGCAGTGAATTATGGGCTAGTCAGGAGACCCAGTACTTC	CASSELWASQETQYF
NA	14	TRBD1	TRBV9	TRBJ1-2	TGTGCCAGCAGTACCGGACAGGTCGTCTATGGCTACACCTTC	CASSTGQVVYGYTF
NA	11	NA	TRBV28	TRBJ1-2	TGTGCCAGCAGTAACCTTGCGGGCTACACCTTC	CASSNLAGYTF
NA	14	NA	TRBV7-2	TRBJ1-6	TGTGCCAGCAGCCCTCCAAGGGCTCATTCACCCCTCCACTTT	CASSPPRAHSPLHF
NA	17	TRBD2	TRBV7-2	TRBJ2-7	TGTGCCAGCAGTCTAGACACCTTCGGGAGGAGCTCCTACGAGCAGTACTTC	CASSLDTFGRSSYEQYF
NA	14	NA	TRBV4-1	TRBJ1-2	TGCGCCAGCAGCCAAGGCCGGTCTAACTATGGCTACACCTTC	CASSQGRSNYGYTF
many	15	NA	TRBV20-1	TRBJ1-5	TGCAGTGCTAGAGACCGGACAGTTGGCGATCAGCCCCAGCATTTT	CSARDRTVGDQPQHF
NA	12	NA	TRBV10-3	TRBJ1-5	TGTGCCATCAGTGATAGCGCAGATACGCAGCATTTT	CAISDSADTQHF